These T cell receptor beta chains were read from a single sample in a study of regulatory T cells in long-lasting Graves disease. MiXCR, applied by TCRdb to the multiplex PCR reads, yields one record per CDR3 protein. The sample shows roughly 450,000 distinct CDR3 sequences, about 25% of them seen only once. This specimen was peripheral blood mononuclear cells (PBMCs), taken when the disease was refractory, from a patient treated with antithyroid drugs. These receptors came from a female donor with Graves disease. Both conserved end residues are part of each CDR3. The order of the fields is D gene, clone size, V gene, J gene, CDR3 protein, CDR3 DNA. The D gene is left open where the match is weak. Size tells how often a clone was seen (once, few, many) or the class of an expanded clone, and some rows leave it out.

TRBD2	NA	TRBV19	TRBJ2-7	CASRASGGSYEQYF	TGTGCCAGTAGAGCCAGCGGGGGATCCTACGAGCAGTACTTC
NA	many	TRBV5-1	TRBJ1-1	CASSFTDAAEAFF	TGCGCCAGCAGCTTCACCGATGCTGCTGAAGCTTTCTTT
TRBD1	few	TRBV6-1	TRBJ1-2	CASRPIRDSEAYGYTF	TGTGCCAGCAGACCTATCCGGGACAGCGAGGCCTATGGCTACACCTTC
NA	many	TRBV13	TRBJ2-5	CASSYPGEVGETQYF	TGTGCCAGCAGCTACCCTGGGGAAGTAGGAGAGACCCAGTACTTC
NA	once	TRBV5-1	TRBJ2-1	CASSLDGQPSYNEQFF	TGTGCCAGCAGCTTGGACGGTCAACCTTCCTACAATGAGCAGTTCTTC
TRBD1	few	TRBV28	TRBJ2-2	CASRARDRLAGELFF	TGTGCCAGCAGGGCGCGGGACAGGTTGGCCGGGGAGCTGTTTTTT
NA	many	TRBV12-3/TRBV12-4	TRBJ2-2	CASSPTGNTGELFF	TGTGCCAGCAGTCCGACAGGGAACACCGGGGAGCTGTTTTTT
NA	NA	TRBV29-1	TRBJ1-1	CSVGEGATLPEAFF	TGCAGCGTTGGGGAGGGTGCCACACTTCCTGAAGCTTTCTTT
NA	NA	TRBV30	TRBJ1-1	CAWIRSLNTEAFF	TGTGCCTGGATCCGGAGTTTGAACACTGAAGCTTTCTTT
TRBD2	NA	TRBV25-1	TRBJ2-1	CASSEVPGLAGDLVRNEQFF	TGTGCCAGCAGTGAAGTTCCGGGACTAGCGGGAGACTTAGTGCGCAATGAGCAGTTCTTC
NA	NA	TRBV20-1	TRBJ1-5	CSASGGQPQHF	TGCAGTGCTAGTGGGGGTCAGCCCCAGCATTTT
TRBD1	many	TRBV9	TRBJ2-7	CASSVGTVSYEQYF	TGTGCCAGCAGTGTTGGGACAGTCTCCTACGAGCAGTACTTC
NA	many	TRBV12-3/TRBV12-4	TRBJ1-2	CASTPGGRGGYTF	TGTGCCAGCACCCCAGGAGGCCGCGGTGGCTACACCTTC
NA	few	TRBV7-9	TRBJ2-5	CASSSPSGAGETQYF	TGTGCCAGCAGCTCGCCATCAGGGGCTGGGGAGACCCAGTACTTC
TRBD2	NA	TRBV5-5	TRBJ2-1	CASSFSSGDEQFF	TGTGCCAGCAGCTTCTCAAGCGGGGATGAGCAGTTCTTC
NA	NA	TRBV30	TRBJ1-1	CAWKGPTDTEAFF	TGTGCCTGGAAGGGGCCGACGGACACTGAAGCTTTCTTT
TRBD2	few	TRBV5-1	TRBJ2-3	CASSLVASGSSTQYF	TGCGCCAGCAGCTTGGTGGCTAGCGGGAGTAGTACGCAGTATTTT
TRBD2	many	TRBV2	TRBJ2-7	CASRPEGRGEQYF	TGTGCCAGCAGGCCCGAAGGGAGGGGCGAGCAGTACTTC
TRBD2	many	TRBV20-1	TRBJ2-5	CSARELGLAEQETQYF	TGCAGTGCTAGAGAACTGGGACTAGCGGAACAAGAGACCCAGTACTTC